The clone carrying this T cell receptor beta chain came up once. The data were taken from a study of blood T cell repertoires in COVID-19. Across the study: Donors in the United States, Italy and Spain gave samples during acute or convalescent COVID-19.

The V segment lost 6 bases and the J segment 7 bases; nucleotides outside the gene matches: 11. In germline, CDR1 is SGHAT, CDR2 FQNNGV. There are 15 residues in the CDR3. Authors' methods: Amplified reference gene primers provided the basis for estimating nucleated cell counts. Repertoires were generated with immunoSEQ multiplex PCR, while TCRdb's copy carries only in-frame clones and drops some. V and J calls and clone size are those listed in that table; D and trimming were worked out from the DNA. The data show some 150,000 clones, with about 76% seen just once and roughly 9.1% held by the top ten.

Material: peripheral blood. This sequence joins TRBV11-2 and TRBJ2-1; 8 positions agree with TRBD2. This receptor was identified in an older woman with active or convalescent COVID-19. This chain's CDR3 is CASRPPGLGRNEQFF. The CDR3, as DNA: TGTGCCAGCAGACCTCCGGGACTAGGTAGGAATGAGCAGTTCTTC.